This note documents a single T cell receptor beta chain sequence. Antigen specificity is unknown. Trimming took 3 bases from V and 0 from J; bases not matched to a gene: 1. Looked up from germline, CDR1 is KGHDR and CDR2 is SFDVKD. CDR3 length: 15 amino acids. These data come from a study of CD8+CD57+ T cells in acquired aplastic anemia. Broader study findings: Sharing between patients and controls was observed for around 30 CD8+ CDR3 sequences.

Using genomic DNA as the template, TCR beta VDJ and CDR3 profiling was carried out. TCRdb re-derived calls from the reads in MiXCR, one entry per CDR3 protein. The sample shows some 220,000 distinct CDR3 sequences, 30% to 40% of them seen only once. This TCR was recovered from a human donor in good health, serving as a control. Material for sequencing was sorted CD4+, CD8+, or CD8+CD57+ T cells (not recorded which) from PBMCs. The rearrangement joins TRBV24-1 to TRBJ2-3, with TRBD2 matching over 8 bases. The CDR3 here is CATSDVAGSTDTQYF. The CDR3 nucleotides read TGTGCCACCAGTGATGTAGCGGGGAGCACAGATACGCAGTATTTT.